Below are 20 T cell receptor beta chains sequenced from a single sample in a study of T cell responses to AZD1222 COVID-19 vaccine. Clones were read by immunoSEQ multiplex PCR, and TCRdb kept only the in-frame ones, dropping some. Counted here are some 140,000 clones, roughly 90% occurring once; the ten biggest clones make up just over 3%. The material sequenced was peripheral blood, taken on day 0 of AZD1222 vaccination. The receptor source for this set is an adult in good health.

A single count supports this clone. This rearrangement joins TRBV30 to TRBJ2-3; possibly TRBD2 for D (5 bases). V lost 4 bases and J 0 bases, leaving 8 bases between the germline ends. The CDR3 spans 13 residues. The germline CDR1 and CDR2 sequences are GTSNPN and SVGIG (reference sequence). For the CDR3, the DNA is TGTGCCTGGACTCGGGGAAGCACAGATACGCAGTATTTT. The encoded protein is CAWTRGSTDTQYF.

This clone was seen a few times. The genes are TRBV4-2 and TRBJ2-2, with D unclear. V was clipped by 1 base and J by 5 bases, with 8 bases between them. This CDR3 spans 14 amino acids. CDR1 is LGHNA, CDR2 YNFKEQ, per germline. The CDR3 protein is CASSQGVETGELFF. CDR3 in DNA: TGTGCCAGCAGCCAAGGAGTAGAGACCGGGGAGCTGTTTTTT.

In its sample, this clone was seen once. V usage is TRBV6-6 and J usage is TRBJ2-1; 12 nucleotides agree with TRBD2. The CDR3 covers 15 residues. Germline loops: CDR1 MNHNY, CDR2 SVGAGI (reference sequence). J was trimmed by 7 bases and V by 1 base; bases with no gene match: 2. The CDR3 DNA reads as TGTGCCAGCAGTTACTTCCTAGCGGGGGGGAATGAGCAGTTCTTC. This sequence encodes CASSYFLAGGNEQFF.

The CDR3 spells CASSHTSGTGQETQYF. As DNA, the CDR3 is TGTGCCAGCAGCCATACTTCCGGGACAGGGCAAGAGACCCAGTACTTC. The rearrangement uses TRBV3-1 (or the pseudogene TRBV3-2) and TRBJ2-5; 9 bases fit TRBD1. CDR1 is LGHDT and CDR2 is YNNKEL in the germline V gene (reference sequence). J gave up 2 bases and V 3 bases, and 7 bases lay outside the gene matches. CDR3 length equals 16 residues.

The table lists this clone with a count of one. This chain uses TRBV7-3 with TRBJ1-1, with D possibly TRBD1 on 6 matching bases. CDR3 length equals 14 residues. V was cut by 3 bases and J by 2 bases, with 10 bases left in between. Germline loops: CDR1 SGHTA, CDR2 FQGTGA. The CDR3 sequence: CASSFTGGNTEAFF. CDR3 DNA: TGTGCCAGCAGCTTTACCGGGGGCAACACTGAAGCTTTCTTT.

Concerning this clone: The same CDR3 arises from other DNA sequences in this sample as well. The chain joins TRBV6-5 to TRBJ2-7; D uncertain. V lost 7 bases and J 2 bases, leaving 12 bases between the germline ends. The germline V gene encodes CDR1 MNHEY and CDR2 SVGAGI. This CDR3 contains 13 residues. The CDR3: CASTRTETYEQYF. CDR3 nucleotide sequence: TGTGCCAGCACCCGAACTGAAACCTACGAGCAGTACTTC.

This clone showed up just once. V gene TRBV7-9 combines with J gene TRBJ2-3, with a weak D call TRBD2 (6 bases). The germline V gene encodes CDR1 SEHNR and CDR2 FQNEAQ (reference sequence). V was pared by 10 bases and J by 1 base, with 21 bases between. The CDR3 is 16 residues long. The CDR3, as DNA: TGTGCCACCCAGCAGCGGGCGGGCCAAGGCACAGATACGCAGTATTTT. Its protein product is CATQQRAGQGTDTQYF. Together with reference TRBV7-9 and TRBJ2-3, the CDR3 gives the full variable domain: DTGVSQNPRHKITKRGQNVTFRCDPISEHNRLYWYRQTLGQGPEFLTYFQNEAQLEKSRLLSDRFSAERPKGSFSTLEIQRTEQGDSAMYLCATQQRAGQGTDTQYFGPGTRLTVL.

V is TRBV28 and J is TRBJ1-5; a weak D match, TRBD1 (5 bases). V lost 5 bases to trimming and J lost 6 bases, with 8 bases between them. Germline lookup yields CDR1 MDHEN and CDR2 SYDVKM. The CDR3 spans 12 residues. The CDR3 DNA sequence: TGTGCCAGCAGTCCCGACAGTCAGCCCCAGCATTTT. It is translated as CASSPDSQPQHF.

This chain connects TRBV4-2 to TRBJ2-2, with D uncertain. Per germline, CDR1 LGHNA and CDR2 YNFKEQ. V gave up 3 bases and J gave up 8 bases, with 7 bases separating them. This CDR3 contains 12 residues. The CDR3 nucleotides are TGTGCCAGCAGCCAGGAGTTAGGGGAGCTGTTTTTT. Translation: CASSQELGELFF.

The chain joins TRBV30 to TRBJ2-3, with D possibly TRBD1 on 6 matching bases. The germline gives CDR1 GTSNPN, CDR2 SVGIG (reference sequence). CDR3 length: 14 residues. Trimming removed 2 bases from V and 6 bases from J, with 15 bases in between. The DNA of the CDR3 is TGTGCCTGGAGTTCAGGGGCTCCATCGGATACGCAGTATTTT. This gives the protein CAWSSGAPSDTQYF.

The chain links TRBV5-5 to TRBJ1-1; a possible D gene is TRBD1 (5 bases). CDR1 is SGHKS, CDR2 YYEKEE, per germline (reference sequence). This CDR3 is built from 15 residues. V lost 0 bases, J lost 4 bases, and 13 bases lay in between. CDR3: CASSLVGVGSTEAFF. In DNA, the CDR3 is TGTGCCAGCAGCTTGGTAGGGGTCGGGAGCACTGAAGCTTTCTTT.

This chain uses TRBV15 with TRBJ2-5; maybe TRBD1 (6 bases). Germline-derived CDR1 and CDR2 are LNHNV and YYDKDF (reference sequence). This CDR3 has 15 residues. Trimming stripped 0 bases from V and 5 bases from J, with 13 bases between. The CDR3 loop reads CATSREGARRETQYF. The CDR3 coding sequence is TGTGCCACCAGCAGAGAGGGGGCGCGGAGGGAGACCCAGTACTTC. The full variable domain, completed using reference TRBV15 and TRBJ2-5, is DAMVIQNPRYQVTQFGKPVTLSCSQTLNHNVMYWYQQKSSQAPKLLFHYYDKDFNNEADTPDNFQSRRPNTSFCFLDIRSPGLGDTAMYLCATSREGARRETQYFGPGTRLLVL.

The chain joins TRBV19 to TRBJ1-1; the D is unclear. The CDR3 consists of 14 residues. V lost 5 bases to trimming and J lost 1 base, with 11 bases between them. Germline V gives CDR1 LNHDA, CDR2 SQIVND (reference sequence). As DNA, the CDR3 is TGTGCCAGTAGTCAACGACGGCAGAACACTGAAGCTTTCTTT. It yields the protein CASSQRRQNTEAFF.

This sequence joins TRBV10-3 and TRBJ2-7, with 13 bases matching TRBD2. J gave up 6 bases and V 6 bases, and 8 bases lay outside the gene matches. Looked up from germline, CDR1 is ENHRY and CDR2 is SYGVKD. The CDR3 consists of 15 residues. CDR3 DNA: TGTGCCATCAGCTCGGGACTAGCGGGAACCGGCGAGCAGTACTTC. Translation: CAISSGLAGTGEQYF.

This chain uses TRBV7-3 with TRBJ1-2; TRBD1 is a possible D gene (6 bases). CDR1 is SGHTA and CDR2 is FQGTGA in the germline V gene. CDR3 length: 15 residues. Trimming stripped 5 bases from V and 7 bases from J, with 20 bases between. The CDR3 DNA reads as TGTGCCAGCAGCCCAACAGGGACCGCCTTGTCTGGCTACACCTTC. Its protein is CASSPTGTALSGYTF.

The chain is built from TRBV7-2 and TRBJ2-5, with 7 bases identical to TRBD2. This CDR3 comprises 17 residues. Germline V gene data show CDR1 as SGHTA and CDR2 as FQGNSA. V dropped 9 bases and J dropped 7; count of bases not matched to a gene: 23. The CDR3 DNA reads TGTGCCAGTAATGGGGCGGGAGTCCCCGTTAGATCGGGGACCCAGTACTTC. Protein product: CASNGAGVPVRSGTQYF.

The chain recombines TRBV9 with TRBJ1-1, with D maybe TRBD1 (5 bases). Trimming took off 4 bases at V and 4 bases at J, with 8 bases between the two ends. The CDR3 contains 12 residues. Germline V CDR1 and CDR2: SGDLS, YYNGEE. The CDR3 region is CASSPRGTEAFF. The CDR3 nucleotides read TGTGCCAGCAGCCCGAGGGGCACTGAAGCTTTCTTT.

This chain joins TRBV5-4 and TRBJ1-1; D unclear. V was shortened by 0 bases and J by 4 bases, with 10 bases between the two germline ends. Germline V gives CDR1 SGHNT, CDR2 YYREEE (reference sequence). The CDR3 is 14 residues long. CDR3 nucleotides: TGTGCCAGCAGCTTGGGGGTGATACTCACTGAAGCTTTCTTT. Protein: CASSLGVILTEAFF.

This clone was seen only once. This chain joins TRBV6-7 and TRBJ1-3, with D hard to call. TRBV6-7 is an ORF, and what it does is uncertain. There are 16 residues in the CDR3. Trimming cost V 3 bases and J 5 bases, with 17 bases left between them. The CDR3 sequence is CASSYPRQPRRNTIYF. For the CDR3, the DNA is TGTGCCAGCAGTTATCCCCGCCAGCCCCGAAGAAACACCATATATTTT.

This clone appeared a few times. This sequence joins TRBV19 and TRBJ2-4; D might be TRBD2 (6 bases). This CDR3 is built from 13 residues. The V and J ends lost 5 bases and 7 bases respectively, with 12 bases between them. Germline-derived CDR1 and CDR2 are LNHDA and SQIVND (reference sequence). CDR3 bases: TGTGCCAGTAGTTTTGGTCGGGGGAACATTCAGTACTTC. Encoded protein: CASSFGRGNIQYF. Filled out from reference TRBV19 and TRBJ2-4, the complete variable domain reads DGGITQSPKYLFRKEGQNVTLSCEQNLNHDAMYWYRQDPGQGLRLIYYSQIVNDFQKGDIAEGYSVSREKKESFPLTVTSAQKNPTAFYLCASSFGRGNIQYFGAGTRLSVL.